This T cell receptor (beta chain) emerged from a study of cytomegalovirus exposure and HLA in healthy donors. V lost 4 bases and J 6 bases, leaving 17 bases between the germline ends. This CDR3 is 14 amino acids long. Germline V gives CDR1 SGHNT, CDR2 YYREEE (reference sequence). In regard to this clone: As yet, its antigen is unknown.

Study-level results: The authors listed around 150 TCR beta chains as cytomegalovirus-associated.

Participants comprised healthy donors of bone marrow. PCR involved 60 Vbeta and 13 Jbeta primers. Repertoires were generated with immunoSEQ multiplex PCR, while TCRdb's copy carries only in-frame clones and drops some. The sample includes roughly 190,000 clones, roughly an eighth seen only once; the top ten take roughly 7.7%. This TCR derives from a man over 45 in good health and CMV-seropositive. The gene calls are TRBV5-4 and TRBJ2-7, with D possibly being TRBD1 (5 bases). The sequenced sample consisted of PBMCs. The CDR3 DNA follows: TGTGCCAGCAGCCAAGACAGCCTAGTGGGCGAGCAGTACTTC. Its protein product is CASSQDSLVGEQYF. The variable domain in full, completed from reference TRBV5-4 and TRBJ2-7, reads ETGVTQSPTHLIKTRGQQVTLRCSSQSGHNTVSWYQQALGQGPQFIFQYYREEENGRGNFPPRFSGLQFPNYSSELNVNALELDDSALYLCASSQDSLVGEQYFGPGTRLTVT.